These 26 T cell receptor beta chains were all obtained from the same sample, sequenced in a study of blood T cells in healthy people across ages. Primed by a sample-barcoded 5' primer and a J-beta primer mix, a second PCR proceeded for roughly 6 to 12 cycles. TCRdb called the 5' RACE reads again in MiXCR, with one record for every CDR3 protein. The table shows hundreds of thousands of distinct CDR3 sequences, with roughly 60% occurring only once. Sequencing input: blood. The receptors stem from a man under 40 in good health.

This rearrangement joins TRBV18 to TRBJ2-5, with D perhaps TRBD1 or TRBD2 (5 bases each). The DNA end is a closer match to TRBJ2-7, so the J assignment may be wrong. The CDR3 has 13 residues. Germline CDR1 and CDR2: KGHSH and LQKENI. The CDR3 sequence: CASSQMTRGEQYF. For the CDR3, the DNA is TGTGCCAGCTCACAGATGACGAGGGGCGAGCAGTACTTC.

This chain connects TRBV5-1 to TRBJ2-5; the D gene is possibly TRBD1 (6 bases). Trimming pared 2 bases from V and 5 bases from J, leaving 22 bases between. The germline V gene has CDR1 SGHRS and CDR2 YFSETQ. The CDR3 extends over 17 amino acids. In DNA, the CDR3 is TGCGCCAGCAGCTTAGGTGACAGGCCAGGTGAAGGGGAGACCCAGTACTTC. Translation gives CASSLGDRPGEGETQYF.

This clonotype showed up just a few times. The chain recombines TRBV7-2 with TRBJ2-5; D is unresolved. The J call could be wrong; TRBJ2-7 is a better fit for the DNA end. The CDR3 has 13 amino acids. The germline gives CDR1 SGHTA, CDR2 FQGNSA. CDR3 sequence: CASSSLAPNEQYF. CDR3 nucleotide sequence: TGTGCCAGCAGCTCCTTAGCACCCAACGAGCAGTACTTC.

The chain is built from TRBV12-3 or TRBV12-4 and TRBJ1-5; a weak D match, TRBD1 (5 bases). V dropped 3 bases and J dropped 7 bases, with 16 bases sitting between them. This CDR3 region has 15 residues. CDR3 sequence (DNA): TGTGCCAGCAGTTTCTTCCAGGGATCGGGACAGCCCCAGCATTTT. It is translated as CASSFFQGSGQPQHF.

The V call is TRBV18, the J call TRBJ2-6; D is uncertain. Germline V gene data show CDR1 as KGHSH and CDR2 as LQKENI. Trimming took off 1 base at V and 0 bases at J, with 10 bases between the two ends. This CDR3 contains 17 residues. The CDR3 is CASSPRAPGSGANVLTF. CDR3 in DNA: TGTGCCAGCTCACCACGTGCCCCAGGCTCTGGGGCCAACGTCCTGACTTTC.

This clonotype was recorded many times. The chain recombines TRBV10-3 with TRBJ1-2, with D tentatively TRBD1 (5 bases). Per the germline V gene, CDR1 is ENHRY and CDR2 is SYGVKD. The CDR3 spans 13 residues. V was shortened by 4 bases and J by 4 bases, with 10 bases between the two germline ends. DNA for the CDR3: TGTGCCATCAGTGCCAAAACAGGCTATGGCTACACCTTC. Its translation: CAISAKTGYGYTF.

The V gene is TRBV28, the J gene TRBJ2-7; 7 nucleotides match TRBD1. J lost 0 bases, V lost 11 bases, and 13 bases had no gene match. CDR3 length: 15 amino acids. CDR1 and CDR2 from the germline V gene are MDHEN and SYDVKM. CDR3 bases: TGTGCCGCTCCACCGACAGGGAGATACTCCTACGAGCAGTACTTC. This sequence encodes CAAPPTGRYSYEQYF.

This rearrangement joins TRBV25-1 to TRBJ2-1; TRBD2 might be the D (5 bases). CDR1 and CDR2 from the germline V gene are MGHDK and SYGVNS. The CDR3 consists of 16 residues. The V and J ends lost 3 bases and 2 bases respectively, with 14 bases between them. CDR3 amino acids: CASSDPGLRAYNEQFF. CDR3 DNA sequence: TGTGCCAGCAGTGACCCGGGCCTGAGGGCCTACAATGAGCAGTTCTTC. Full variable domain (rest looked up from reference TRBV25-1 and TRBJ2-1): EADIYQTPRYLVIGTGKKITLECSQTMGHDKMYWYQQDPGMELHLIHYSYGVNSTEKGDLSSESTVSRIRTEHFPLTLESARPSHTSQYLCASSDPGLRAYNEQFFGPGTRLTVL.

V gene TRBV6-5 combines with J gene TRBJ2-6; no firm D call. CDR1 and CDR2 from the germline V gene are MNHEY and SVGAGI. Trimming removed 7 bases from V and 3 bases from J, with 7 bases in between. The CDR3 runs 13 residues. CDR3 in amino acids: CASNERGANVLTF. The CDR3, as DNA: TGTGCCAGCAACGAGCGTGGGGCCAACGTCCTGACTTTC.

The chain is built from TRBV20-1 and TRBJ1-2; D call uncertain. Per germline, CDR1 DFQATT and CDR2 SNEGSKA (reference sequence). This CDR3 region has 14 residues. The ends were cut back, 0 bases at V and 2 bases at J, with 10 bases in the middle. The CDR3 DNA reads as TGCAGTGCTAGAGATACGGCTTTCAACTATGGCTACACCTTC. Amino acids: CSARDTAFNYGYTF.

V gene TRBV5-1 combines with J gene TRBJ2-1, with 7 bases identical to TRBD2. Germline assignment: CDR1 SGHRS and CDR2 YFSETQ. V lost 3 bases, J lost 0 bases, and 3 bases stayed unmatched. The CDR3 is made up of 15 amino acids. For the CDR3, the DNA is TGCGCCAGCAGCTGGGCGGGAGTCTCCTACAATGAGCAGTTCTTC. It translates to CASSWAGVSYNEQFF.

This clonotype has a handful of counts. The chain is built from TRBV4-1 and TRBJ2-5; D possibly corresponds to TRBD2 (7 bases). Trimming took off 4 bases at V and 2 bases at J, with 14 bases between the two ends. The CDR3 consists of 15 residues. Looked up from germline, CDR1 is MGHRA and CDR2 is YSYEKL. The CDR3 sequence is CASSPRGALQETQYF. DNA of the CDR3: TGCGCCAGCAGCCCCCGGGGGGCCCTTCAAGAGACCCAGTACTTC.

This clonotype showed up just a few times. The CDR3 spells CASSEELAGSWEQFF. The CDR3 region has the DNA TGTGCCAGCAGTGAAGAACTAGCGGGGAGTTGGGAGCAGTTCTTC. The chain links TRBV6-1 to TRBJ2-1, with 10 positions matching TRBD2. V gave up 1 base and J gave up 10 bases; unmatched junction bases: 7. Germline lookup yields CDR1 MNHNS and CDR2 SASEGT. The CDR3 sequence is 15 residues long.

V and J are TRBV10-3 and TRBJ2-1; 12 nucleotides line up with TRBD2. This CDR3 spans 15 amino acids. V lost 8 bases, J lost 6 bases, and 8 bases stayed unmatched. CDR1 is ENHRY and CDR2 is SYGVKD in the germline V gene. CDR3 nucleotides: TGTGCCATCGCAAGGACTAGCGGGGATGGCAATGAGCAGTTCTTC. Encoded protein: CAIARTSGDGNEQFF.

The rearrangement uses TRBV9 and TRBJ2-5; 9 bases align to TRBD1. Germline V gene lookup returns CDR1 SGDLS and CDR2 YYNGEE. After removal of 0 bases from V and 3 bases from J, the junction contained 0 bases not matched to a gene. This CDR3 spans 14 amino acids. The CDR3 here is CASSVGDREETQYF. CDR3 bases: TGTGCCAGCAGCGTAGGGGACAGGGAAGAGACCCAGTACTTC. Together with reference TRBV9 and TRBJ2-5, the CDR3 gives the full variable domain: DSGVTQTPKHLITATGQRVTLRCSPRSGDLSVYWYQQSLDQGLQFLIQYYNGEERAKGNILERFSAQQFPDLHSELNLSSLELGDSALYFCASSVGDREETQYFGPGTRLLVL.

The rearrangement joins TRBV6-1 to TRBJ1-5; D is unclear. The length of the CDR3 is 15 residues. Germline V gives CDR1 MNHNS, CDR2 SASEGT. Trimming left V 6 bases short and J 0 bases short, with 12 bases between. The chain's CDR3 is CASRRTAYSNQPQHF. The CDR3 DNA sequence: TGTGCCAGCAGACGTACAGCCTATAGCAATCAGCCCCAGCATTTT.

This clonotype came up once. The J gene is TRBJ2-3, the V gene TRBV12-3 or TRBV12-4, with D possibly matching TRBD2 (5 bases). This CDR3 has 15 amino acids. V was shortened by 3 bases and J by 1 base, with 11 bases between the two germline ends. The CDR3 here is CASSFAGVGTDTQYF. CDR3 nucleotide sequence: TGTGCCAGCAGTTTCGCCGGGGTGGGCACAGATACGCAGTATTTT.

The V and J genes are TRBV9 and TRBJ2-3; tentatively, D is TRBD2 (6 bases). Germline lookup yields CDR1 SGDLS and CDR2 YYNGEE. The CDR3 spans 15 residues. Trimming removed 4 bases from V and 4 bases from J, with 16 bases in between. The CDR3 sequence is CASSLRNGGSDTQYF. DNA for the CDR3: TGTGCCAGCAGCTTGCGGAACGGGGGTTCAGATACGCAGTATTTT.

This rearrangement joins TRBV5-1 to TRBJ1-4, with D perhaps TRBD1 (5 bases). The CDR3 covers 15 residues. The germline gives CDR1 SGHRS, CDR2 YFSETQ. The V end lost 1 base, the J end lost 6 bases, and 13 bases lay between the germline ends. The CDR3 nucleotides are TGCGCCAGCAGCTTGTTAGGTCGGGGGGATGAAAAACTGTTTTTT. It specifies CASSLLGRGDEKLFF. Complete variable domain (other parts from reference TRBV5-1 and TRBJ1-4): KAGVTQTPRYLIKTRGQQVTLSCSPISGHRSVSWYQQTPGQGLQFLFEYFSETQRNKGNFPGRFSGRQFSNSRSEMNVSTLELGDSALYLCASSLLGRGDEKLFFGSGTQLSVL.

This chain joins TRBV19 and TRBJ1-2, with 9 bases that match TRBD1. Trimming at V came to 7 bases and at J to 5 bases, leaving 5 bases not matched to a gene. CDR1 is LNHDA, CDR2 SQIVND, per germline (reference sequence). The CDR3 covers 13 residues. CDR3 nucleotides: TGTGCCAGTATCGGGACAGGGAAATATGGCTACACCTTC. It translates to CASIGTGKYGYTF.

This chain joins TRBV12-3 or TRBV12-4 and TRBJ2-7, with D possibly being TRBD2 (6 bases). This CDR3 region has 13 residues. Trimming removed 5 bases at V and 4 bases at J, with 12 bases between. This CDR3 reads CASSTNREYEQYF. CDR3 bases: TGTGCCAGCAGTACCAACCGGGAGTACGAGCAGTACTTC.

This clonotype was found a few times. This chain connects TRBV7-9 to TRBJ2-6; TRBD1 is a possible D gene (6 bases). The CDR3 spans 15 residues. From germline, CDR1 is SEHNR and CDR2 FQNEAQ (reference sequence). Trimming removed 6 bases from V and 9 bases from J, with 18 bases in between. This chain's CDR3 is CASSKTIGQFNVLTF. CDR3 nucleotide sequence: TGTGCCAGCAGTAAAACCATCGGACAGTTCAACGTCCTGACTTTC.

This chain links TRBV29-1 with TRBJ1-2; 10 bases agree with TRBD1. Looked up from germline, CDR1 is SQVTM and CDR2 is ANQGSEA. This CDR3 spans 14 amino acids. As DNA, the CDR3 is TGCACCGTCCCGACGACAGGGGGCACCTATGGCTACACCTTC. Protein product: CTVPTTGGTYGYTF.

The genes are TRBV27 and TRBJ1-2; no clear D. V lost 5 bases and J lost 3, with 25 bases in between. This CDR3 region has 18 residues. Germline CDR1 reads MNHEY; CDR2 reads SMNVEV (reference sequence). The CDR3 sequence is CASSPLTLIPGQDYGYTF. The CDR3 DNA reads as TGTGCCAGCAGTCCCTTGACGCTTATACCGGGCCAAGACTATGGCTACACCTTC.

In this sample, this clonotype turned up a few times. V gene TRBV2 combines with J gene TRBJ2-7; TRBD2 aligns across 9 bases. Germline values: CDR1 SNHLY, CDR2 FYNNEI. CDR3 length: 15 amino acids. J gave up 0 bases and V 3 bases, and 3 bases lay outside the gene matches. Here the CDR3 reads CASSELAGSSYEQYF. The CDR3 DNA reads TGTGCCAGCAGTGAGCTAGCGGGATCCTCCTACGAGCAGTACTTC.

V is TRBV6-1 and J is TRBJ2-7; D might be TRBD1 (5 bases). Germline CDR1 reads MNHNS; CDR2 reads SASEGT. The V gene lost 7 bases and the J gene lost 4 bases, with 14 bases spanning the gap. This CDR3 has 13 amino acids. The CDR3 DNA sequence: TGTGCCAGCACTGACAGCCACCTGTACGAGCAGTACTTC. Amino acid sequence: CASTDSHLYEQYF.